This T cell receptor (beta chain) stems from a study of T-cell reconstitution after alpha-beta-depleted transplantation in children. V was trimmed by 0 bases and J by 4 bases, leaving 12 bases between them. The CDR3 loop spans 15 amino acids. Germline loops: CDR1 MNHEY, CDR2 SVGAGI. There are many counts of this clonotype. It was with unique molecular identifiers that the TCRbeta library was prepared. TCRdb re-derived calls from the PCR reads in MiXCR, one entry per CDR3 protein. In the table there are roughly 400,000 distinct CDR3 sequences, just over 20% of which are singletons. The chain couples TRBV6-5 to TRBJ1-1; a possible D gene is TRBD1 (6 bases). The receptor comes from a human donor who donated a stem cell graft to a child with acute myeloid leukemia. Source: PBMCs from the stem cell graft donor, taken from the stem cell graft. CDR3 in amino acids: CASSYSGWGATEAFF. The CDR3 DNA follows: TGTGCCAGCAGTTACTCCGGTTGGGGGGCCACTGAAGCTTTCTTT.